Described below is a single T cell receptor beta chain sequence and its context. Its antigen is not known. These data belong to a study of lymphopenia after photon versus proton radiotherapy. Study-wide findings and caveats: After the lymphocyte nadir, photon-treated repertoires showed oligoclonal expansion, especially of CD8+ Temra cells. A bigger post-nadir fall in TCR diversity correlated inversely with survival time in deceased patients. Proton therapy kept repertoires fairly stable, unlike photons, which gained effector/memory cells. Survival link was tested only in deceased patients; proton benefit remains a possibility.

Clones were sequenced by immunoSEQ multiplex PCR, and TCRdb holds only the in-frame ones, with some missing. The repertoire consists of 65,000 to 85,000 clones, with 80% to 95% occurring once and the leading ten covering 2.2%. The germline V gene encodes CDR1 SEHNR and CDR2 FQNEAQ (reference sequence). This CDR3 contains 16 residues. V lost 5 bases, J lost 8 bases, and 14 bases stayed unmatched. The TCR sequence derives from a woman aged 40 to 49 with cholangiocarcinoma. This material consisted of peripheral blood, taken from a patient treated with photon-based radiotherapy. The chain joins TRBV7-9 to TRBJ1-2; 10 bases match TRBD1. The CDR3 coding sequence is TGTGCCAGCAGCAAGACAGGGGGCGAGATTATTCGGGGCTACACCTTC. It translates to CASSKTGGEIIRGYTF.